The 17 T cell receptor beta chains given below trace back to one sample, sequenced in a study of blood T cell repertoires in COVID-19. The data were produced by immunoSEQ multiplex PCR, yet TCRdb's version contains in-frame clones alone and is incomplete. The sample consists of 250,000 to 300,000 clones, 70% to 90% of them appearing once. The sequencing sample was made of PBMCs or T cells enriched from blood (not recorded which). These receptors were collected from a man aged 18 to 29 who had recovered from COVID-19.

This clone was counted a few times. This chain links TRBV5-1 with TRBJ1-6; the match to TRBD1 covers 8 bases. The CDR3 loop spans 16 amino acids. The V segment lost 0 bases and the J segment 6 bases; nucleotides outside the gene matches: 5. CDR1 SGHRS and CDR2 YFSETQ come from the germline V gene. The CDR3 region is CASSLEVTGGNSPLHF. The CDR3 nucleotides read TGCGCCAGCAGCTTGGAAGTCACAGGGGGTAATTCACCCCTCCACTTT.

The rearrangement links TRBV28 to TRBJ1-4; TRBD1 matches 8 bases. The CDR3 runs to 14 residues. The V segment lost 5 bases and the J segment 5 bases; nucleotides outside the gene matches: 4. In germline, CDR1 is MDHEN, CDR2 SYDVKM. CDR3: CASSTGQANEKLFF. CDR3 in DNA: TGTGCCAGCAGTACGGGACAGGCAAATGAAAAACTGTTTTTT. Complete variable domain (other parts from reference TRBV28 and TRBJ1-4): DVKVTQSSRYLVKRTGEKVFLECVQDMDHENMFWYRQDPGLGLRLIYFSYDVKMKEKGDIPEGYSVSREKKERFSLILESASTNQTSMYLCASSTGQANEKLFFGSGTQLSVL.

The gene calls are TRBV3-1 (or the pseudogene TRBV3-2) and TRBJ2-3, with a weak D call TRBD1 (6 bases). This CDR3 has 17 amino acids. Germline CDR1 LGHDT, CDR2 YNNKEL (reference sequence). Trimming removed 0 bases at V and 1 base at J, with 14 bases between. The CDR3 nucleotides read TGTGCCAGCAGCCAAGATCGTTCAGGGGACGGCACAGATACGCAGTATTTT. This codes for CASSQDRSGDGTDTQYF.

The chain carries TRBV15 and TRBJ2-5; D uncertain. In germline, CDR1 is LNHNV, CDR2 YYDKDF (reference sequence). The CDR3 covers 14 residues. The V end was cut by 1 base, the J end by 5 bases, with 11 bases between. The CDR3 region has the DNA TGTGCCACCAGCAGAGGCGGTAGCAGCGAGACCCAGTACTTC. It specifies CATSRGGSSETQYF.

The rearrangement uses TRBV25-1 and TRBJ2-3; a possible D gene is TRBD2 (5 bases). CDR3 length: 15 residues. Trimming took 6 bases from V and 0 from J, leaving 13 bases between them. In germline, CDR1 is MGHDK, CDR2 SYGVNS. CDR3 DNA: TGTGCCAGCAGGTCTGGGCTAGCTAGCACAGATACGCAGTATTTT. It is translated as CASRSGLASTDTQYF. The entire variable domain, with the rest obtained from reference TRBV25-1 and TRBJ2-3, is as follows: EADIYQTPRYLVIGTGKKITLECSQTMGHDKMYWYQQDPGMELHLIHYSYGVNSTEKGDLSSESTVSRIRTEHFPLTLESARPSHTSQYLCASRSGLASTDTQYFGPGTRLTVL.

V and J are TRBV10-3 and TRBJ1-1, with a possible D match to TRBD1 (6 bases). Germline-derived CDR1 and CDR2 are ENHRY and SYGVKD. The CDR3 is 13 amino acids. The CDR3 bases are TGTGCGATCGGGGGACATCTGAACACTGAAGCTTTCTTT. This sequence encodes CAIGGHLNTEAFF.

The gene calls are TRBV18 and TRBJ1-2; D is possibly TRBD1 (5 bases). From germline, CDR1 is KGHSH and CDR2 LQKENI. This CDR3 region has 16 residues. Trimming stripped 2 bases from V and 4 bases from J, with 17 bases between. In nucleotides, the CDR3 is TGTGCCAGCTCACCAGAGCTCACAGGAATACCCTATGGCTACACCTTC. Amino acids: CASSPELTGIPYGYTF.

Note on this clone: The sample holds other DNA sequences that translate to the same CDR3. This chain connects TRBV27 to TRBJ2-5; no clear D gene. CDR3 length: 11 residues. Germline V gene data show CDR1 as MNHEY and CDR2 as SMNVEV (reference sequence). V was pared by 4 bases and J by 5 bases, with 5 bases between. The CDR3 reads CASSSQETQYF. CDR3 nucleotide sequence: TGTGCCAGCAGTTCACAGGAGACCCAGTACTTC.

V usage is TRBV28 and J usage is TRBJ1-2; D is perhaps TRBD1 (5 bases). Per the germline V gene, CDR1 is MDHEN and CDR2 is SYDVKM. CDR3 length equals 14 residues. The V gene lost 2 bases and the J gene lost 7 bases, with 14 bases spanning the gap. The CDR3 loop is CASSLIDSGSGYTF. The CDR3 nucleotides are TGTGCCAGCAGTTTAATAGACAGTGGAAGTGGCTACACCTTC.

The CDR3 spells CASRTRSTGELFF. The CDR3 DNA reads TGTGCCAGCAGGACTAGAAGCACCGGGGAGCTGTTTTTT. The J gene is TRBJ2-2, the V gene TRBV25-1; D may be TRBD2 (6 bases). The germline V gene has CDR1 MGHDK and CDR2 SYGVNS. V was cut by 6 bases and J by 4 bases, with 9 bases left in between. This CDR3 is 13 amino acids long.

V and J are TRBV19 and TRBJ2-2; 10 bases agree with TRBD1. The junction had 0 bases not matched to a gene; V was cut back by 4 bases and J by 4 bases. Germline CDR1 and CDR2: LNHDA and SQIVND (reference sequence). The CDR3 runs 14 residues. The CDR3 DNA follows: TGTGCCAGTAGTAGGACAGGGGGCACCGGGGAGCTGTTTTTT. Translated, it gives CASSRTGGTGELFF.

The CDR3 is CASSFSGSIEQFF. The CDR3 DNA sequence: TGTGCCAGCAGTTTTTCGGGTAGCATTGAGCAGTTCTTC. The chain combines TRBV27 with TRBJ2-1, with D unclear. The CDR3 runs 13 residues. V shed 3 bases and J shed 9 bases, with 12 bases lying between them. In germline, CDR1 is MNHEY, CDR2 SMNVEV (reference sequence).

The chain uses TRBV7-2 and TRBJ2-1; TRBD1 is a possible D gene (5 bases). The CDR3 contains 17 residues. CDR1 SGHTA and CDR2 FQGNSA come from the germline V gene. Trimming removed 1 base from V and 5 bases from J, with 18 bases in between. DNA of the CDR3: TGTGCCAGCAGCTTAGTACCAGGGCCCGCAGAAAACAATGAGCAGTTCTTC. This sequence encodes CASSLVPGPAENNEQFF.

This sequence joins TRBV7-2 and TRBJ1-5; no definite D call. CDR1 and CDR2 from the germline V gene are SGHTA and FQGNSA. The V end was cut by 4 bases, the J end by 4 bases, with 8 bases between. This CDR3 has 13 residues. The CDR3 region has the DNA TGTGCCAGCAGCTATTACAGTAATCAGCCCCAGCATTTT. Protein product: CASSYYSNQPQHF.

The chain recombines TRBV30 with TRBJ2-3; D perhaps matches TRBD2 (5 bases). Germline V gene data show CDR1 as GTSNPN and CDR2 as SVGIG (reference sequence). CDR3 length equals 14 residues. Trimming removed 5 bases from V and 2 bases from J, with 14 bases in between. The CDR3 protein is CAWVLGLTTDTQYF. CDR3 nucleotides: TGTGCCTGGGTCCTAGGACTCACCACAGATACGCAGTATTTT.

This clone is a singleton in its sample. J is TRBJ1-4 and V is TRBV11-3, with a tentative D call TRBD1 (6 bases). Trimming removed 5 bases at V and 3 bases at J, with 16 bases between. CDR3 size: 16 residues. Looked up from germline, CDR1 is SGHNT and CDR2 is YENEEA. DNA for the CDR3: TGTGCCAGCAGCATTAGTATGGGGGCACCTAATGAAAAACTGTTTTTT. Its translation is CASSISMGAPNEKLFF.

V is TRBV18 and J is TRBJ2-1; 8 bases match TRBD1. Germline V gene data show CDR1 as KGHSH and CDR2 as LQKENI. J was trimmed by 5 bases and V by 5 bases; bases with no gene match: 5. CDR3 length: 14 residues. The CDR3 nucleotides read TGTGCCAGCTCAGGGCAGGGGGCCAACAATGAGCAGTTCTTC. Protein sequence: CASSGQGANNEQFF.